These 8 T cell receptor beta chains share one sample of origin, sequenced in a study of T cell responses to AZD1222 COVID-19 vaccine. Sequencing was performed with immunoSEQ multiplex PCR; in TCRdb, only in-frame clones are kept and a portion is missing. Here the sample spans roughly 140,000 clones, approximately 88% being singletons. The specimen was peripheral blood, collected on day 0 of MenACWY control vaccination. All receptors come from an adult in good health.

The chain has TRBV21-1 and TRBJ2-3; no check of the table's D call, TRBD2, against the DNA was made. TRBV21-1 is marked as a pseudogene. The CDR3 extends over 14 amino acids. CDR3 nucleotides: TGTGCCAGCAGCAAGGTCGGAGACACAGATACGCAGTATTTT. Protein sequence: CASSKVGDTDTQYF.

V gene TRBV5-5 combines with J gene TRBJ1-1; no firm D call. Germline V CDR1 and CDR2: SGHKS, YYEKEE (reference sequence). The V end was cut by 3 bases, the J end by 2 bases, with 17 bases between. The CDR3 sequence is 16 residues long. DNA for the CDR3: TGTGCCAGCAGCTGGAGCCTTGGGCACTTCAACACTGAAGCTTTCTTT. It yields the protein CASSWSLGHFNTEAFF.

This chain uses TRBV18 with TRBJ1-1; the D gene is possibly TRBD1 (5 bases). The CDR3 sequence is 14 residues long. Germline CDR1 reads KGHSH; CDR2 reads LQKENI. V lost 2 bases, J lost 1 base, and 8 bases lay in between. CDR3 DNA sequence: TGTGCCAGCTCACCAACGACAGAGAACACTGAAGCTTTCTTT. Translation: CASSPTTENTEAFF.

This rearrangement joins TRBV5-1 to TRBJ2-3; a weak D match, TRBD1 (5 bases). Trimming stripped 4 bases from V and 5 bases from J, with 8 bases between. The CDR3 length is 12 residues. The germline CDR1 and CDR2 sequences are SGHRS and YFSETQ. The CDR3 sequence is CASSGAGDTQYF. Written as DNA, the CDR3 is TGCGCCAGCAGCGGGGCCGGAGATACGCAGTATTTT.

J is TRBJ2-7 and V is TRBV7-9; the match to TRBD2 covers 11 bases. V shed 0 bases and J 6 bases; nucleotides not matched to a gene: 4. The CDR3 sequence is 15 residues long. Germline CDR1 SEHNR, CDR2 FQNEAQ (reference sequence). The CDR3 spells CASSLAGTSGSEQYF. DNA for the CDR3: TGTGCCAGCAGCTTAGCCGGGACTAGCGGTTCCGAGCAGTACTTC.

The chain couples TRBV7-3 to TRBJ2-2; possibly TRBD1 or TRBD2 for D (6 bases each). The germline V gene encodes CDR1 SGHTA and CDR2 FQGTGA. This CDR3 has 16 residues. V was trimmed by 0 bases and J by 4 bases, leaving 12 bases between them. The CDR3 coding sequence is TGTGCCAGCAGCTTAACCGGGGGACAAGCCACCGGGGAGCTGTTTTTT. Translating gives CASSLTGGQATGELFF.

V is TRBV9 and J is TRBJ2-2; D remains unclear. The CDR3 length is 15 residues. CDR1 SGDLS and CDR2 YYNGEE come from the germline V gene. V was clipped by 1 base and J by 9 bases, with 16 bases between them. Written as DNA, the CDR3 is TGTGCCAGCAGCGTACGGGCTAGTCAATCTAGGGAGCTGTTTTTT. Its translation: CASSVRASQSRELFF.

The rearrangement links TRBV13 to TRBJ2-7; TRBD1 might be the D (6 bases). CDR1 is PRHDT and CDR2 is FYEKMQ in the germline V gene (reference sequence). The CDR3 spans 14 residues. V lost 0 bases and J 2 bases, leaving 8 bases between the germline ends. The CDR3 region has the DNA TGTGCCAGCAGCTTAGGGGACAGACCCTACGAGCAGTACTTC. This gives the protein CASSLGDRPYEQYF.